Below are 13 T cell receptor beta chains sequenced from a single sample in a study of blood T cells in healthy people across ages. Together with a sample-barcoded 5' primer, a J-beta primer mix was included in a second PCR lasting about 6 to 11 cycles. From the 5' RACE reads, TCRdb called clonotypes with MiXCR, one entry per CDR3 protein. This sample has some 790,000 distinct CDR3 sequences; more than 25% occur once, and the top ten carry 17%. Sample: blood. All receptors come from a woman aged 80 or over in good health.

V and J are TRBV2 and TRBJ1-1; D unclear. V shed 0 bases and J shed 4 bases, with 12 bases lying between them. The CDR3 runs to 15 residues. Germline V gene sequence: CDR1 SNHLY, CDR2 FYNNEI. This CDR3 reads CASSEAMGSSTEAFF. CDR3 bases: TGTGCCAGCAGTGAAGCGATGGGGTCGAGCACTGAAGCTTTCTTT.

This clonotype appeared many times. The chain employs TRBV5-6 and TRBJ2-1, with 8 positions matching TRBD1. The CDR3 sequence is 14 residues long. V gave up 1 base and J gave up 9 bases; unmatched junction bases: 6. Per germline, CDR1 SGHDT and CDR2 YYEEEE. CDR3 DNA sequence: TGTGCCAGCAGCTTGTTCAGGGGGCCGCGTGAGCAGTTCTTC. Translating it yields CASSLFRGPREQFF.

This clonotype was observed many times. The chain carries TRBV2 and TRBJ2-1; 11 positions match TRBD1. The CDR3 covers 14 residues. V was clipped by 8 bases and J by 6 bases; unmatched bases: 6. Per germline, CDR1 SNHLY and CDR2 FYNNEI. The CDR3 DNA reads as TGTGCCAGCCTTGGGACAGGGGGGGCCAATGAGCAGTTCTTC. Translated: CASLGTGGANEQFF.

DNA of the CDR3: TGTGCCAGCAGCGATAGCGGGGCCTTCACAGATACGCAGTATTTT. Protein sequence: CASSDSGAFTDTQYF. The chain uses TRBV7-2 and TRBJ2-3; 8 nucleotides agree with TRBD2. V trimming: 5 bases; J trimming: 2 bases; junction bases outside the gene matches: 6. The CDR3 is made up of 15 amino acids. Germline CDR1 is SGHTA and CDR2 is FQGNSA.

In this sample, this clonotype turned up many times. One end of the junction fails to match germline, which may point to a read error. The chain has TRBV11-3 and TRBJ2-1; 7 bases map to TRBD1. Germline CDR1 is SGHNT and CDR2 is YENEEA. CDR3 length: 13 residues. CDR3 residues: CASSLGQYNEQFF. The CDR3 region has the DNA TGCGCCAGCAGCTTGGGACAGTACAATGAGCAGTTCTTC.

This clonotype was counted many times. CDR3 protein: CASSFGGTSTDTQYF. The CDR3 DNA reads TGTGCCAGCAGTTTCGGTGGGACTAGCACAGATACGCAGTATTTT. This chain connects TRBV12-3 or TRBV12-4 to TRBJ2-3; D is possibly TRBD2 (6 bases). CDR3 length: 15 residues. Trimming stripped 3 bases from V and 0 bases from J, with 10 bases between.

This clonotype appeared a single time. The J gene is TRBJ1-1, the V gene TRBV10-3; TRBD1 is a possible D gene (5 bases). The CDR3 runs 12 residues. Germline V lookup: CDR1 ENHRY, CDR2 SYGVKD. Trimming took off 11 bases at V and 2 bases at J, with 12 bases between the two ends. DNA for the CDR3: TGTGCCTTCCAGGGACCAAACACTGAAGCTTTCTTT. Its protein is CAFQGPNTEAFF.

About this clonotype itself: This could be a read error, since a much larger clone is one nucleotide away. The chain combines TRBV21-1 with TRBJ2-1; the tabulated D call, TRBD2, remains unverified against the DNA. TRBV21-1 is designated a pseudogene. The CDR3 is 18 residues long. CDR3 nucleotide sequence: TGTGCCTGCAGCACATCCGGGGCTAGGGACTTTGACTACAATGAGCAGTTCTTC. It encodes CACSTSGARDFDYNEQFF.

This chain connects TRBV30 to TRBJ2-7; D tentatively fits TRBD1 or TRBD2 (5 bases each). In germline, CDR1 is GTSNPN, CDR2 SVGIG (reference sequence). The CDR3 contains 13 residues. V dropped 3 bases and J dropped 5 bases, with 14 bases sitting between them. The CDR3 DNA reads as TGTGCCTGGAGGACCCCGGGGACCAACGAGCAGTACTTC. Its translation: CAWRTPGTNEQYF.

This chain connects TRBV6-1 to TRBJ2-1, with 8 bases fitting TRBD2. This CDR3 has 15 residues. V was clipped by 2 bases and J by 9 bases; unmatched bases: 9. CDR1 and CDR2 from the germline V gene are MNHNS and SASEGT. The CDR3 loop reads CASSETGTRISEQFF. The CDR3 DNA is TGTGCCAGCAGTGAAACCGGGACTAGGATTAGTGAGCAGTTCTTC.

This clonotype was seen at least ten times. The CDR3 here is CSVPTGSKVGYTF. CDR3 coding DNA: TGCAGCGTGCCTACAGGGTCCAAGGTTGGCTACACCTTC. The chain employs TRBV29-1 and TRBJ1-2; tentative D call: TRBD1 (6 bases). The V gene's germline CDR1 is SQVTM and CDR2 ANQGSEA. V was shortened by 6 bases and J by 7 bases, with 18 bases between the two germline ends. This CDR3 spans 13 amino acids.

Ten or more counts support this clonotype. The chain uses TRBV2 and TRBJ1-2; TRBD1 is a possible D gene (5 bases). Per the germline V gene, CDR1 is SNHLY and CDR2 is FYNNEI. The V and J ends lost 6 bases and 1 base respectively, with 6 bases between them. The CDR3 contains 12 residues. CDR3 amino acids: CASSRVNYGYTF. Written as DNA, the CDR3 is TGTGCCAGCAGCAGGGTTAACTATGGCTACACCTTC.

Comments on this clonotype: One end of the junction varies from germline; a read error may be responsible. This chain connects TRBV7-9 to TRBJ2-7, with D perhaps assigned TRBD1 or TRBD2 (6 bases each). CDR1 SEHNR and CDR2 FQNEAQ come from the germline V gene (reference sequence). The CDR3 runs 14 residues. The CDR3 DNA is TGTTCCAGCAGCCCGTGGGGGGCTTCCTACGAGCAGTACTTC. Protein sequence: CSSSPWGASYEQYF.